The 20 T cell receptor beta chains reported below all come from one sample, sequenced in a study of response to subunit inactivated influenza vaccine. MiXCR, applied by TCRdb to the RT-PCR reads, yields one record per CDR3 protein. Of roughly 650,000 distinct CDR3 sequences listed, 14% are singletons. Material: PBMCs from blood, obtained 14 to 15 days before vaccination. These receptors all stem from a man in his fifties or sixties who received an inactivated influenza vaccine.

The V call is TRBV5-1, the J call TRBJ1-4; 10 nucleotides align to TRBD1. V shed 3 bases, J shed 8 bases, and the junction held 7 bases outside the gene matches. The CDR3 runs 15 residues. CDR1 and CDR2 (germline): SGHRS, YFSETQ. The CDR3 spells CASSWGTGVREKLFF. The CDR3 coding sequence is TGCGCCAGCAGCTGGGGGACAGGGGTGAGAGAAAAACTGTTTTTT.

The chain employs TRBV12-3 or TRBV12-4 and TRBJ1-2; TRBD1 matches at 10 bases. Trimming at V came to 5 bases and at J to 4 bases, leaving 10 bases not matched to a gene. The CDR3 runs to 16 residues. The CDR3 spells CASSSSDRGVLYGYTF. CDR3 in DNA: TGTGCCAGCAGTAGCTCGGACAGGGGGGTTCTCTATGGCTACACCTTC.

This chain links TRBV20-1 with TRBJ2-7; 7 nucleotides match TRBD1. Germline lookup yields CDR1 DFQATT and CDR2 SNEGSKA (reference sequence). V lost 2 bases, J lost 6 bases, and 7 bases stayed unmatched. This CDR3 has 13 amino acids. Here the CDR3 reads CSARPPTGFEQYF. The CDR3 nucleotides read TGCAGTGCTAGACCCCCGACAGGGTTCGAGCAGTACTTC.

This clonotype has a count of ten or more. The V and J genes are TRBV12-3 or TRBV12-4 and TRBJ1-2; D is ambiguous. Trimming removed 4 bases from V and 2 bases from J, with 8 bases in between. This CDR3 contains 13 residues. The CDR3: CASSSGPNYGYTF. CDR3 DNA sequence: TGTGCCAGCAGTTCCGGACCGAACTATGGCTACACCTTC.

This clonotype was counted many times. The chain has TRBV28 and TRBJ1-1; D gene unclear. Germline CDR1 is MDHEN and CDR2 is SYDVKM. Trimming removed 2 bases at V and 0 bases at J, with 16 bases between. The CDR3 runs 17 residues. The CDR3 DNA sequence: TGTGCCAGCAGTTTAACAAACCGAGGACTAATGAACACTGAAGCTTTCTTT. This codes for CASSLTNRGLMNTEAFF. Full variable domain (rest looked up from reference TRBV28 and TRBJ1-1): DVKVTQSSRYLVKRTGEKVFLECVQDMDHENMFWYRQDPGLGLRLIYFSYDVKMKEKGDIPEGYSVSREKKERFSLILESASTNQTSMYLCASSLTNRGLMNTEAFFGQGTRLTVV.

The genes are TRBV2 and TRBJ2-7; perhaps TRBD1 as D (5 bases). V was shortened by 6 bases and J by 6 bases, with 18 bases between the two germline ends. Germline V gene sequence: CDR1 SNHLY, CDR2 FYNNEI. CDR3 length: 14 residues. In DNA, the CDR3 is TGTGCCAGCAGCCCAACAGGTTTCTGGGGCGAGCAGTACTTC. It specifies CASSPTGFWGEQYF.

This clonotype came up many times. V usage is TRBV10-3 and J usage is TRBJ1-2; D not certain. V dropped 3 bases and J dropped 9 bases, with 14 bases sitting between them. Per germline, CDR1 ENHRY and CDR2 SYGVKD. The CDR3 is 13 amino acids. In DNA form, the CDR3 reads TGTGCCATCAGTGATGCGACAAGTGGCAGCTACACCTTC. Amino acid sequence: CAISDATSGSYTF.

The table lists this clonotype with a few counts. The chain carries TRBV14 and TRBJ2-7, with a weak D call TRBD1 (6 bases). V lost 8 bases and J lost 0, with 26 bases in between. The CDR3 loop spans 18 amino acids. Germline V gene sequence: CDR1 SGHDN, CDR2 FVKESK. The CDR3 region is CASRTRTKQGKSSYEQYF. Here the CDR3 DNA reads TGTGCCAGCCGAACACGGACCAAACAGGGAAAAAGCTCCTACGAGCAGTACTTC.

The sample holds a few counts of this clonotype. The V and J genes are TRBV20-1 and TRBJ2-1; the D gene is possibly TRBD1 (5 bases). V was clipped by 0 bases and J by 3 bases, with 18 bases between them. This CDR3 region has 17 residues. Germline CDR1 reads DFQATT; CDR2 reads SNEGSKA (reference sequence). CDR3 protein: CSARDYPGDSIYNEQFF. The CDR3, as DNA: TGCAGTGCTAGAGATTATCCCGGAGACAGTATCTACAATGAGCAGTTCTTC.

In this sample, this clonotype turned up a few times. The CDR3 is CASSYQWTSRNTGELFF. DNA of the CDR3: TGTGCCAGCAGTTACCAATGGACTAGCAGAAACACCGGGGAGCTGTTTTTT. The chain combines TRBV6-2 or TRBV6-3 with TRBJ2-2; 8 nucleotides match TRBD2. Trimming took 2 bases from V and 2 from J; bases not matched to a gene: 7. The CDR3 consists of 17 residues. Germline V gene data show CDR1 as MNHEY and CDR2 as SVGEGT.

The genes are TRBV28 and TRBJ2-1, with D possibly TRBD1 on 5 matching bases. V lost 7 bases to trimming and J lost 7 bases, with 26 bases between them. The CDR3 covers 17 residues. The germline V gene encodes CDR1 MDHEN and CDR2 SYDVKM. The CDR3: CASTSRGWRSPGNEQFF. As DNA, the CDR3 is TGTGCCAGCACCTCGAGAGGCTGGCGGTCACCAGGGAATGAGCAGTTCTTC.

The V call is TRBV25-1, the J call TRBJ2-6, with TRBD2 matching 7 bases. The CDR3 sequence is 17 residues long. Germline lookup yields CDR1 MGHDK and CDR2 SYGVNS. With V trimmed by 2 bases and J by 2 bases, 6 bases remained unmatched. The CDR3 region has the DNA TGTGCCAGCAGTGAACGGGGAGGGAGGGCTGGGGCCAACGTCCTGACTTTC. Translation gives CASSERGGRAGANVLTF.

The rearrangement uses TRBV29-1 and TRBJ2-1; D is ambiguous. The CDR3 length is 10 residues. CDR1 and CDR2 (germline): SQVTM, ANQGSEA. V was trimmed by 7 bases and J by 4 bases, leaving 5 bases between them. CDR3 sequence reads: CSGKYNEQFF. The CDR3, as DNA: TGCAGCGGTAAATACAATGAGCAGTTCTTC.

This chain connects TRBV28 to TRBJ2-2; the D is unclear. The V gene's germline CDR1 is MDHEN and CDR2 SYDVKM. The CDR3 is made up of 12 amino acids. V was cut by 5 bases and J by 5 bases, with 6 bases left in between. CDR3 coding DNA: TGTGCCAGCAGTATACAGACCGGGGAGCTGTTTTTT. This gives the protein CASSIQTGELFF.

There are a few counts of this clonotype. The V and J genes are TRBV28 and TRBJ1-2; TRBD1 is a possible D gene (5 bases). This CDR3 spans 14 amino acids. Germline V gene lookup returns CDR1 MDHEN and CDR2 SYDVKM. V lost 2 bases and J 3 bases, leaving 10 bases between the germline ends. As DNA, the CDR3 is TGTGCCAGCAGTTTAAGCGCAGGGTACTATGGCTACACCTTC. The encoded protein is CASSLSAGYYGYTF.

At least ten counts were recorded for this clonotype. The chain is built from TRBV28 and TRBJ1-5, with unresolved D. CDR3 length equals 15 residues. Germline lookup yields CDR1 MDHEN and CDR2 SYDVKM. V was clipped by 1 base and J by 0 bases, with 7 bases between them. The CDR3 loop reads CASSLFGNSNQPQHF. CDR3 coding DNA: TGTGCCAGCAGTTTATTCGGTAATAGCAATCAGCCCCAGCATTTT.

J is TRBJ2-7 and V is TRBV30, with 7 bases aligning to TRBD2. The CDR3 runs to 15 residues. Germline V gene sequence: CDR1 GTSNPN, CDR2 SVGIG (reference sequence). Trimming cost V 0 bases and J 4 bases; bases outside gene matches: 9. CDR3 in DNA: TGTGCCTGGAGTGTCTGGGGGGGGGTTAGATACGAGCAGTACTTC. Translated, it gives CAWSVWGGVRYEQYF.

The rearrangement links TRBV6-2 or TRBV6-3 to TRBJ2-5; 8 bases fit TRBD2. V lost 6 bases, J lost 4 bases, and 4 bases stayed unmatched. CDR1 and CDR2 from the germline V gene are MNHEY and SVGEGT. CDR3 length: 13 residues. The CDR3 region has the DNA TGTGCCAGCAGATCGGGAGGGCCAGAGACCCAGTACTTC. Translated, it gives CASRSGGPETQYF.

DNA of the CDR3: TGCAGTGCCCAGGGTAGCGGGGGGAGCTCCTACAATGAGCAGTTCTTC. It yields the protein CSAQGSGGSSYNEQFF. This chain connects TRBV20-1 to TRBJ2-1; 10 bases map to TRBD2. This CDR3 spans 16 amino acids. V shed 6 bases and J 0 bases; nucleotides not matched to a gene: 8. CDR1 DFQATT and CDR2 SNEGSKA come from the germline V gene (reference sequence).

V gene TRBV5-1 combines with J gene TRBJ2-5; 7 bases line up with TRBD1. J lost 4 bases, V lost 4 bases, and 7 bases had no gene match. Germline V lookup: CDR1 SGHRS, CDR2 YFSETQ. This CDR3 spans 14 amino acids. Written as DNA, the CDR3 is TGCGCCAGCAGCAAACCGGGACAGACAGAGACCCAGTACTTC. It yields the protein CASSKPGQTETQYF.